This TCR beta chain originates from a study of T cells expressing NK-cell markers. Study details: The study drew TCR beta repertoires from sorted CD3+CD56+NKG2C+, CD3+CD56+NKG2C- and CD3+CD56-NKG2C+ T cells.

With UMIs, 5'RACE template switching was used to make TCR beta cDNA. After re-calling the 5' RACE reads, TCRdb lists one entry per CDR3 protein, DNA absent. The sample table sets out some 140,000 distinct CDR3 sequences. Regarding the study as a whole: For five or six donors, the dominant NKG2C+ clonotypes made up about 1.0-8% of their CD8+ T cells. Leadership of the CD3+CD56-NKG2C+ fraction also belonged to these clonotypes in several donors.

The V gene's germline CDR1 is SGHVS and CDR2 FQNEAQ. This CDR3 has 15 amino acids. As regards this clonotype: What it recognizes is unknown.

This chain uses TRBV7-8 with TRBJ2-5; TCRdb reports TRBD1, a call that lacks DNA to check it against. Sequenced sample: blood T cells: a sorted CD56 or NKG2C T cell subset, CD4+ or CD8+ T cells, or bulk PBMC T cells (not recorded which). The source is a woman aged 45-65 years in good health. The CDR3 sequence is CASSLVSDTQETQYF.